The source of this TCR beta chain is a study of regulatory T cells in long-lasting Graves disease. Study-level points and caveats: Newly diagnosed patients shared 750 to 1,000 public clonotypes; persistent patients shared around 2,500.

CDR3-region Arm-PCR and iRepertoire HTBI primers produced the TCR beta libraries. TCRdb processed the multiplex PCR reads anew with MiXCR; each CDR3 protein has one entry. The profile shows a few hundred thousand distinct CDR3 sequences, 20% to 30% of them singletons. Comments on this clonotype: What it binds is unknown.

V was shortened by 6 bases and J by 1 base, with 10 bases between the two germline ends. The CDR3 runs 14 residues. Germline V gene sequence: CDR1 SNHLY, CDR2 FYNNEI. Specified time point: persistent/refractory GD, antithyroid drugs over 5 years with positive TRAb. PBMC-derived RNA was used for the TCR library. This chain connects TRBV2 to TRBJ2-1; D might be TRBD1 (6 bases). This specimen was peripheral blood mononuclear cells (PBMCs), taken when the disease was refractory, from a patient treated with antithyroid drugs. This clonotype originated in a female donor with Graves disease. The CDR3 DNA is TGTGCCAGCAGCATACAGGGTTCCTACAATGAGCAGTTCTTC. Translation: CASSIQGSYNEQFF.